The 16 T cell receptor beta chains listed next were all sequenced from one sample in a study of T cell responses to AZD1222 COVID-19 vaccine. Sequenced by immunoSEQ multiplex PCR; TCRdb stores in-frame clones only, minus some. The sample has 150,000 to 200,000 clones; 85% to 90% are singletons. The sequenced sample was peripheral blood, obtained 28 days after the second dose of the MenACWY control vaccine. The receptors shown here come from an adult who received the MenACWY meningococcal vaccine as a control.

V usage is TRBV6-5 and J usage is TRBJ2-1, with 8 positions matching TRBD2. Germline CDR1 MNHEY, CDR2 SVGAGI. CDR3 length: 14 amino acids. The V segment lost 6 bases and the J segment 10 bases; nucleotides outside the gene matches: 11. The CDR3 sequence: CASRNTPSGREQFF. The CDR3 nucleotides read TGTGCCAGCAGAAATACACCCAGCGGGAGAGAGCAGTTCTTC.

This chain links TRBV4-3 with TRBJ1-2, with D hard to call. Trimming shortened V by 4 bases and J by 5 bases, and 17 bases separated the two germline ends. The CDR3 runs to 15 residues. Germline CDR1 and CDR2: LGHNA and YSLEER. The CDR3 loop is CASSPRLGFLYGYTF. The CDR3 nucleotides are TGCGCCAGCAGCCCCAGACTAGGTTTCCTATATGGCTACACCTTC.

This chain connects TRBV10-3 to TRBJ1-5; D remains unclear. Germline V gene sequence: CDR1 ENHRY, CDR2 SYGVKD. This CDR3 spans 13 amino acids. Trimming took off 4 bases at V and 5 bases at J, with 9 bases between the two ends. CDR3 amino acids: CAISVSLYQPQHF. The CDR3 nucleotides read TGTGCCATCAGTGTTTCGTTGTATCAGCCCCAGCATTTT.

V usage is TRBV19 and J usage is TRBJ2-1, with TRBD2 identical over 7 bases. The CDR3 loop spans 15 amino acids. Germline V lookup: CDR1 LNHDA, CDR2 SQIVND (reference sequence). Germline trimming cut 3 bases from V and 4 bases from J; bases unmatched to any gene: 6. CDR3 coding DNA: TGTGCCAGTAGTATGAGATCTAGCGGATACAATGAGCAGTTCTTC. Its translation is CASSMRSSGYNEQFF.

CDR3 protein: CASSLRTSGRNEQFF. In nucleotides, the CDR3 is TGTGCCAGCAGCTTAAGGACTAGCGGGAGAAATGAGCAGTTCTTC. The chain carries TRBV7-8 and TRBJ2-1, with 13 nucleotides matching TRBD2. Losses at the gene ends were 2 bases for V and 7 bases for J; bases not matched to a gene: 2. The length of the CDR3 is 15 residues. CDR1 and CDR2 (germline): SGHVS, FQNEAQ.

This clone has a handful of counts. The rearrangement uses TRBV5-4 and TRBJ2-7; D not certain. The length of the CDR3 is 14 residues. V was pared by 3 bases and J by 4 bases, with 14 bases between. The V gene's germline CDR1 is SGHNT and CDR2 YYREEE (reference sequence). The CDR3 reads CASSSYNRPYEQYF. The CDR3 DNA reads TGTGCCAGCAGCTCCTACAACCGCCCTTACGAGCAGTACTTC.

This chain connects TRBV7-5 to TRBJ2-7; TRBD2, the D gene given by the table, was not confirmed from the DNA. TRBV7-5 is tagged as a pseudogene. The CDR3 is 17 residues long. The CDR3 protein is CARSLGRTGKVVSEQYF. The CDR3 coding sequence is TGTGCCAGAAGCTTAGGACGGACGGGAAAGGTGGTGAGCGAGCAGTACTTC.

The chain recombines TRBV6-5 with TRBJ1-5; weak D call: TRBD1 (6 bases). Germline-derived CDR1 and CDR2 are MNHEY and SVGAGI. The ends were cut back, 8 bases at V and 4 bases at J, with 12 bases in the middle. The CDR3 totals 13 residues. The CDR3: CASSGQPNQPQHF. CDR3 coding DNA: TGTGCCAGCTCCGGACAGCCTAATCAGCCCCAGCATTTT.

The chain has TRBV5-4 and TRBJ1-2; no definite D call. The CDR3 totals 12 residues. V lost 4 bases and J lost 4, with 8 bases in between. CDR1 SGHNT and CDR2 YYREEE come from the germline V gene (reference sequence). The CDR3 protein is CASSRSGYGYTF. Here the CDR3 DNA reads TGTGCCAGCAGCCGAAGCGGCTATGGCTACACCTTC.

In this sample, this clone turned up once. The chain combines TRBV19 with TRBJ2-2, with TRBD2 matching over 10 bases. The germline CDR1 and CDR2 sequences are LNHDA and SQIVND (reference sequence). Germline trimming cut 3 bases from V and 6 bases from J; bases unmatched to any gene: 10. The CDR3 totals 17 residues. DNA for the CDR3: TGTGCCAGTAGTATCACGCTAGCGGGAGCCCCTCCCGGGGAGCTGTTTTTT. Translating it yields CASSITLAGAPPGELFF.

This chain joins TRBV27 and TRBJ1-5; D unresolved. V was cut by 6 bases and J by 8 bases, with 17 bases left in between. This CDR3 region has 14 residues. CDR1 is MNHEY and CDR2 is SMNVEV in the germline V gene (reference sequence). CDR3 region: CASRNLQEIEPQHF. The CDR3 bases are TGTGCCAGCAGAAATCTGCAGGAAATCGAGCCCCAGCATTTT.

This clone showed up just once. This chain links TRBV6-5 with TRBJ2-2, with a tentative D call TRBD1 (5 bases). V lost 6 bases and J 6 bases, leaving 14 bases between the germline ends. CDR1 and CDR2 (germline): MNHEY, SVGAGI. The CDR3 is made up of 14 amino acids. CDR3: CASRKVGAAGELFF. The CDR3 DNA follows: TGTGCCAGCAGAAAAGTAGGGGCGGCCGGGGAGCTGTTTTTT.

The chain employs TRBV28 and TRBJ2-7; D is perhaps TRBD1 or TRBD2 (5 bases each). This CDR3 contains 15 residues. The V end was cut by 4 bases, the J end by 6 bases, with 19 bases between. The germline gives CDR1 MDHEN, CDR2 SYDVKM. The CDR3: CASSSPGTDPREQYF. DNA for the CDR3: TGTGCCAGCAGTTCCCCCGGGACCGATCCCCGCGAGCAGTACTTC. Drawing the rest from reference TRBV28 and TRBJ2-7, the complete variable domain is DVKVTQSSRYLVKRTGEKVFLECVQDMDHENMFWYRQDPGLGLRLIYFSYDVKMKEKGDIPEGYSVSREKKERFSLILESASTNQTSMYLCASSSPGTDPREQYFGPGTRLTVT.

The chain employs TRBV30 and TRBJ1-5, with unresolved D. CDR1 is GTSNPN and CDR2 is SVGIG in the germline V gene (reference sequence). The CDR3 length is 12 residues. V lost 0 bases and J 3 bases, leaving 3 bases between the germline ends. The CDR3 sequence: CAWSVNNQPQHF. In DNA, the CDR3 is TGTGCCTGGAGTGTAAACAATCAGCCCCAGCATTTT. Variable domain in full (rest from reference TRBV30 and TRBJ1-5): SQTIHQWPATLVQPVGSPLSLECTVEGTSNPNLYWYRQAAGRGLQLLFYSVGIGQISSEVPQNLSASRPQDRQFILSSKKLLLSDSGFYLCAWSVNNQPQHFGDGTRLSIL.

V gene TRBV28 combines with J gene TRBJ2-5; D remains unclear. This CDR3 is 18 amino acids long. Germline V gives CDR1 MDHEN, CDR2 SYDVKM. V was pared by 3 bases and J by 2 bases, with 22 bases between. CDR3 DNA sequence: TGTGCCAGCAGTTTCTCATGGGATTCGGGCCACACTCAAGAGACCCAGTACTTC. As protein: CASSFSWDSGHTQETQYF.

The rearrangement uses TRBV28 and TRBJ2-6; no reliable D call. The CDR3 contains 15 residues. Germline V gene data show CDR1 as MDHEN and CDR2 as SYDVKM. Trimming cost V 3 bases and J 6 bases, with 12 bases left between them. For the CDR3, the DNA is TGTGCCAGCAGTTTTACCGAAACTTTGGCCAACGTCCTGACTTTC. Translated, it gives CASSFTETLANVLTF.